This TCR beta chain was observed in a study of molecular identifiers for immune sequencing clone quantification. Turning to the study itself: Replicate RNA from approximately 20,000 or 98,000 naive CD8 T cells formed five aliquots; four were sequenced. Findings and limits, study-wide: In a background of about 900,000 naive cells, spiked Jurkat TCR RNA from one cell was reportedly detectable. Highly expanded clone sizes could end up underestimated if a barcode were shared by identical TCR molecules.

TCRdb used MiXCR to reprocess the PCR reads, holding one entry per CDR3 protein. Seen here are roughly 100,000 distinct CDR3 sequences, around 37% observed once, and the top ten hold about 9.7%. Preparation of naive CD8 libraries involved about 19,000 to 1,100,000 sorted cells and 10%, 30% or 50% RNA. The sample holds a few counts of this clonotype. Its matching antigen is unknown. This TCR derives from a human donor in good health. Some libraries in this study had Jurkat cell RNA spiked in. Sequences were obtained from naive CD8+ T cells from blood, with Jurkat cell RNA spiked in. As for subset: FACS-sorted CD8+CD4-CCR7+CD45RA+ naive T cells.

The CDR3 DNA reads as TGTGCCAGCAGCTTCTCCTGGGACAGGGCAGAGACCCAGTACTTC. Its translation is CASSFSWDRAETQYF. This chain joins TRBV5-6 and TRBJ2-5, with TRBD1 matching over 9 bases. The CDR3 is made up of 15 amino acids. The trim removed 2 bases at V and 4 bases at J, leaving 6 bases unmatched. The germline gives CDR1 SGHDT, CDR2 YYEEEE.